Detailed here is one T cell receptor beta chain. The clone's antigen remains unknown. No qualities accompany the bases; no much larger clone lies one base away. Trimmed from V: 0 bases; trimmed from J: 4 bases; junction bases lacking a gene match: 2. Looking up the germline V gene yields CDR1 SGHTA and CDR2 FQGTGA. The CDR3, from cysteine to phenylalanine, totals 16 residues. The CDR3 DNA has 48 bases and is translated from base 1. This sample stems from a study of T cell responses to AZD1222 COVID-19 vaccine (dated by TCRdb to the early 2020s). Study-wide context: AZD1222 recipients whose second dose came at about 4 weeks and those whose second dose came at about 12 weeks were combined into one group, since spike-specific TCR depth and breadth did not differ between the two schedules. Enrollment into the trials was organized by age into subgroups of 18-55, 56-69 and 70-plus years, and those subgroups contained roughly 150, 30 and 60 TCR-sequenced participants, respectively. A total of under 250 trial participants underwent TCR sequencing, of whom roughly 210 had received two doses of AZD1222 and some 25 had received two doses of the MenACWY control vaccine.

On the study overall, not on this receptor specifically: Participants were mostly white British and included more females than males, and it was suggested by the authors that clonal diversity may have been underestimated. Conclusions about previously exposed vaccinees were limited because only six AZD1222 recipients were SARS-CoV-2 seropositive at baseline. The vaccine-associated CD4 TCRs covered the entire spike protein, and the dominant responses fell in regions 160-218 and 743-854. Because no samples from the day 14 peak response were available, repertoires could be characterized only after the peak T cell response. Reportedly, almost half of the unique spike-specific TCRs recognized epitopes lying outside the regions that are mutated in the B.1.351 and B.1.1.7 variants. After two AZD1222 doses, spike-specific TCR breadth and depth were significantly higher than at day 0 and than in MenACWY recipients. The 56-69-year group was small, and its depth increase did not reach significance, likely because of low power.

The CDR3 regions of human TCRbeta chains were subjected to immunosequencing. The authors processed their data as follows. Repertoire TCRs were checked for matches against a reference library of SARS-CoV-2-specific TCRs that had been generated using the MIRA antigen-specificity platform. Breadth was defined as the fraction of unique TCRs that were SARS-CoV-2-associated, and depth was defined as the fraction of total T cells that were SARS-CoV-2-associated. Each spike-specific TCR was assigned to its reactive spike region and to a CD4 or CD8 class using the MIRA data. Log10-transformed breadth and depth values were compared by one-way ANOVA with Sidak's multiple comparisons tests. Here the immuneACCESS table is served through TCRdb, limited to in-frame sequences with V and J called. Missing clones are a known gap in these copies; in checked studies unresolved V genes cover under half, and the rest lacks a known reason. V, J and clone size derive from that table, while D and trimming were established from the DNA sequence. The sample profile shows fewer than 150,000 clones; 70% to 90% of them were found once. Roughly 7.7% of the sample is held by the ten biggest clonotypes.

The time point label here, explained by the study, means: baseline before first vaccination. Vaccinee samples were obtained from the UK trials COV001 and COV002, which included a single-blind randomized controlled phase 2/3 trial of AZD1222 (ChAdOx1 nCoV-19) in healthy adults. For TCRbeta chain sequencing, PBMC samples were collected from trial participants at day 0 and at day 28 after the second dose. The chain uses TRBV7-3 and TRBJ2-1; 11 bases in the junction line up with TRBD2. The TCR sequence derives from an adult in good health. The material was peripheral blood, obtained on day 0 of AZD1222 vaccination. The nucleotide sequence is given as TGTGCCAGCAGCTTAACACGACTAGCGGGGTACAATGAGCAGTTCTTC. The translation is CASSLTRLAGYNEQFF.